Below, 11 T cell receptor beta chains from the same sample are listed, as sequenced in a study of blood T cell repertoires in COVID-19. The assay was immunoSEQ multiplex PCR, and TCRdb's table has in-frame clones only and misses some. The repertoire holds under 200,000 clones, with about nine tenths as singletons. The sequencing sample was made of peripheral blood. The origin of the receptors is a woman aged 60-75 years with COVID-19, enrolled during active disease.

DNA for the CDR3: TGTGCCAGCAGGCAGACAGGGGTGAACACTGAAGCTTTCTTT. Encoded protein: CASRQTGVNTEAFF. The chain recombines TRBV25-1 with TRBJ1-1; 8 bases agree with TRBD1. The CDR3 is made up of 14 amino acids. V lost 6 bases, J lost 0 bases, and 3 bases stayed unmatched. Germline lookup yields CDR1 MGHDK and CDR2 SYGVNS.

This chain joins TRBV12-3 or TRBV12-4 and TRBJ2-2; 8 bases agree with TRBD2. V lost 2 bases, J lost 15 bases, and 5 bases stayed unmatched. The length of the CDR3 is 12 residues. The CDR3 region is CASSLLNGGVFF. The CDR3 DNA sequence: TGTGCCAGCAGTTTATTGAACGGGGGGGTGTTTTTT.

CDR3 loop: CASSQVQGDSEQYF. DNA for the CDR3: TGTGCCAGCAGCCAAGTACAGGGGGATAGCGAGCAGTACTTC. V gene TRBV14 combines with J gene TRBJ2-7; 8 nucleotides line up with TRBD1. The CDR3 spans 14 residues. Germline-derived CDR1 and CDR2 are SGHDN and FVKESK. V shed 1 base, J shed 6 bases, and the junction held 5 bases outside the gene matches.

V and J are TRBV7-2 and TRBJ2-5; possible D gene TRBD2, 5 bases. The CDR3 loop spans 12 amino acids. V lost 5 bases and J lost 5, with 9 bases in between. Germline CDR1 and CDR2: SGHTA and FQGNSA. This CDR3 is CASSRIAETQYF. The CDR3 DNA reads TGTGCCAGCAGCAGGATAGCGGAGACCCAGTACTTC.

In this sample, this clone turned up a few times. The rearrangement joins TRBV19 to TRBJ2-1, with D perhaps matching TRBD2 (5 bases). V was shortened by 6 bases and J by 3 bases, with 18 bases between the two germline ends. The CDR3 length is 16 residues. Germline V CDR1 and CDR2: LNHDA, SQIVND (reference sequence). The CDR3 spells CASSPRDFEGYNEQFF. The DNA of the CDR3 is TGTGCCAGTAGCCCCCGGGATTTCGAAGGCTACAATGAGCAGTTCTTC.

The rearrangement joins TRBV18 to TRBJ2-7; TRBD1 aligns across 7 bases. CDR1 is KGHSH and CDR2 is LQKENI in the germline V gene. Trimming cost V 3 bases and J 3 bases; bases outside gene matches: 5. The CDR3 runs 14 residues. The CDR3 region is CASSPRDRSYEQYF. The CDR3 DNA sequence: TGTGCCAGCTCACCTCGGGACAGAAGCTACGAGCAGTACTTC.

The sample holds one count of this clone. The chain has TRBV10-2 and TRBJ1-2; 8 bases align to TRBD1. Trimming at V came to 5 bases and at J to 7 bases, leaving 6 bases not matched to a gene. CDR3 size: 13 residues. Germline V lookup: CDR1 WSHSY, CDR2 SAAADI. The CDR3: CASSFDRGAGYTF. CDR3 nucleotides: TGCGCCAGCAGTTTTGACAGGGGAGCTGGCTACACCTTC.

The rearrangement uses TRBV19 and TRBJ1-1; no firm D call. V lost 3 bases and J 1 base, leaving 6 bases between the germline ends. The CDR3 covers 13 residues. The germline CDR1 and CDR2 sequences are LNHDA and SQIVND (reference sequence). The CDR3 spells CASSIYGNTEAFF. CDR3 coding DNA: TGTGCCAGTAGTATTTACGGGAACACTGAAGCTTTCTTT.

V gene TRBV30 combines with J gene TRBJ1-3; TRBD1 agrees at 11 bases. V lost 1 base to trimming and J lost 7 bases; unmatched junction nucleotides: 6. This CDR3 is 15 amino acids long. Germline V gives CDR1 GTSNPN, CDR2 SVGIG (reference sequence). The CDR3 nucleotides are TGTGCCTGGAGTGACCGGGACAGGGGGATTAACACCATATATTTT. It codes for CAWSDRDRGINTIYF.

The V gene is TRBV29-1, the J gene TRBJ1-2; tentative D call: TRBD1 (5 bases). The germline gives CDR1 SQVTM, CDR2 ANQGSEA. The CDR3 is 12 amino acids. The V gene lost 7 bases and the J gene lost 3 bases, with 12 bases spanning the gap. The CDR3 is CSGAGVDYGYTF. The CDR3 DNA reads TGCAGCGGGGCGGGGGTAGACTATGGCTACACCTTC.

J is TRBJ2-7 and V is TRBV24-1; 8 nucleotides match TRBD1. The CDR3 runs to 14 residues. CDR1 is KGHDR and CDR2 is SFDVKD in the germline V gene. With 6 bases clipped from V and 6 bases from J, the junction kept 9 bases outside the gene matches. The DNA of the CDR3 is TGTGCCACCAGTCAGGGGGCACGGGTTCGCGAGCAGTACTTC. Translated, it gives CATSQGARVREQYF.